The 14 T cell receptor beta chains in this list originate from one sample, sequenced in a study of cytomegalovirus exposure and HLA in healthy donors. The protocol was immunoSEQ multiplex PCR, while the TCRdb copy is restricted to in-frame clones and leaves out a portion. This table holds 45,000 to 55,000 clones, 88% found once. Input material: PBMCs. Receptors were obtained from a woman in her 30s in good health and CMV-seronegative.

The V call is TRBV30, the J call TRBJ1-2; D not resolved. The germline V gene has CDR1 GTSNPN and CDR2 SVGIG (reference sequence). Trimming left V 3 bases short and J 6 bases short, with 11 bases between. The CDR3 runs 12 residues. This chain's CDR3 is CAWSEGRDGYTF. Here the CDR3 DNA reads TGTGCCTGGAGCGAGGGCCGCGATGGCTACACCTTC.

V gene TRBV27 combines with J gene TRBJ2-6; D is undetermined. CDR3 length: 17 residues. Germline-derived CDR1 and CDR2 are MNHEY and SMNVEV (reference sequence). Between the trimmed V and J ends, which lost 5 bases and 0 bases, there was a span of 14 bases. The CDR3 sequence: CASSVTATYSGANVLTF. The CDR3 DNA is TGTGCCAGCAGTGTGACTGCGACGTACTCTGGGGCCAACGTCCTGACTTTC.

V gene TRBV28 combines with J gene TRBJ1-1; 9 bases map to TRBD1. This CDR3 has 15 amino acids. J was trimmed by 2 bases and V by 4 bases; bases with no gene match: 5. Germline V gene data show CDR1 as MDHEN and CDR2 as SYDVKM. CDR3 residues: CASSSGGQGNTEAFF. The DNA for the CDR3 is TGTGCCAGCAGTTCGGGGGGACAGGGAAACACTGAAGCTTTCTTT.

This clone was observed a single time. The chain uses TRBV6-4 and TRBJ1-4; TRBD1 agrees at 9 bases. V trimming: 4 bases; J trimming: 7 bases; junction bases outside the gene matches: 7. Germline assignment: CDR1 MRHNA and CDR2 SNTAGT. This CDR3 spans 15 amino acids. In DNA, the CDR3 is TGTGCCAGCAGTGTCGGGACAGGGCGGAGTGAAAAACTGTTTTTT. Translating it yields CASSVGTGRSEKLFF.

The chain is built from TRBV9 and TRBJ2-3, with 7 bases fitting TRBD2. The CDR3 spans 17 residues. Looked up from germline, CDR1 is SGDLS and CDR2 is YYNGEE. V shed 0 bases and J 7 bases; nucleotides not matched to a gene: 14. In DNA form, the CDR3 reads TGTGCCAGCAGCGTAGAATCTTCGGGAGGAGGGGCTTATACGCAGTATTTT. As protein: CASSVESSGGGAYTQYF.

The chain joins TRBV7-6 to TRBJ1-1; D possibly corresponds to TRBD1 (5 bases). Deletions cut 5 bases from V and 0 bases from J, with 10 bases between. CDR3 length equals 14 residues. Germline assignment: CDR1 SGHVS and CDR2 FNYEAQ. The CDR3 bases are TGTGCCAGCAGCGATACAGGAGTGAACACTGAAGCTTTCTTT. Translated: CASSDTGVNTEAFF.

CDR3 amino acids: CASSPGQGGFYGYTF. Here the CDR3 DNA reads TGTGCCAGTAGTCCCGGACAGGGGGGCTTCTATGGCTACACCTTC. The V gene is TRBV19, the J gene TRBJ1-2, with 10 bases aligning to TRBD1. Trimming removed 5 bases from V and 4 bases from J; junction bases left unmatched: 7. The length of the CDR3 is 15 residues. In germline, CDR1 is LNHDA, CDR2 SQIVND (reference sequence). Looking up the rest from reference TRBV19 and TRBJ1-2 gives the full variable domain: DGGITQSPKYLFRKEGQNVTLSCEQNLNHDAMYWYRQDPGQGLRLIYYSQIVNDFQKGDIAEGYSVSREKKESFPLTVTSAQKNPTAFYLCASSPGQGGFYGYTFGSGTRLTVV.

A few counts support this clone. The chain recombines TRBV28 with TRBJ1-4, with D perhaps matching TRBD1 (5 bases). CDR1 and CDR2 from the germline V gene are MDHEN and SYDVKM. CDR3 length: 19 residues. Trimming shortened V by 4 bases and J by 0 bases, and 21 bases separated the two germline ends. The CDR3 coding sequence is TGTGCCAGCAGTTCCCCCAGGGTTTCCCCACCGCCAACTAATGAAAAACTGTTTTTT. Translation: CASSSPRVSPPPTNEKLFF.

In DNA form, the CDR3 reads TGTGCCAGCAGTCGGAAACAGGGGCCCTACGAGCAGTACTTC. Encoded protein: CASSRKQGPYEQYF. The chain recombines TRBV28 with TRBJ2-7; 7 nucleotides line up with TRBD1. Germline V lookup: CDR1 MDHEN, CDR2 SYDVKM. CDR3 length: 14 amino acids. The J segment lost 2 bases and the V segment lost 5 bases, leaving 6 bases of the junction unmatched.

The chain combines TRBV2 with TRBJ2-7; TRBD2 might be the D (5 bases). The CDR3 length is 13 residues. Germline loops: CDR1 SNHLY, CDR2 FYNNEI. The V and J ends lost 7 bases and 6 bases respectively, with 16 bases between them. CDR3 protein: CASKWAPGGEQYF. CDR3 nucleotide sequence: TGTGCCAGCAAATGGGCCCCCGGAGGCGAGCAGTACTTC.

The chain is built from TRBV5-1 and TRBJ2-7; perhaps TRBD2 as D (5 bases). V was cut by 0 bases and J by 3 bases, with 13 bases left in between. The germline V gene encodes CDR1 SGHRS and CDR2 YFSETQ. CDR3 size: 15 residues. The chain's CDR3 is CASSLVWGASYEQYF. CDR3 nucleotides: TGCGCCAGCAGCTTGGTATGGGGAGCGAGCTACGAGCAGTACTTC.

In its sample, this clone was seen once. The chain is built from TRBV10-1 and TRBJ2-5, with 9 bases matching TRBD1. This CDR3 contains 18 residues. CDR1 is WNHNN and CDR2 is SYGVQD in the germline V gene (reference sequence). V dropped 0 bases and J dropped 3; count of bases not matched to a gene: 11. The CDR3 region has the DNA TGCGCCAGCAGTGAGTCGAAAGTCGACAGGGGGTCGGAAGAGACCCAGTACTTC. Protein: CASSESKVDRGSEETQYF.

The chain links TRBV28 to TRBJ1-2, with 9 bases aligning to TRBD1. Germline loops: CDR1 MDHEN, CDR2 SYDVKM. There are 15 residues in the CDR3. V gave up 7 bases and J gave up 1 base; unmatched junction bases: 7. This CDR3 is CASTQGQGFNYGYTF. The CDR3 nucleotides read TGTGCCAGCACCCAGGGACAGGGATTTAACTATGGCTACACCTTC.

The genes are TRBV10-1 and TRBJ2-7, with D maybe TRBD1 (6 bases). Germline V gene data show CDR1 as WNHNN and CDR2 as SYGVQD (reference sequence). This CDR3 region has 15 residues. Trimming left V 2 bases short and J 4 bases short, with 15 bases between. CDR3 nucleotides: TGCGCCAGCAGTGAGGCAGGGGCCGTCGGTTACGAGCAGTACTTC. Its translation is CASSEAGAVGYEQYF.